This entry lists 10 T cell receptor beta chains sequenced from one sample in a study of Graves' ophthalmopathy and Graves' hyperthyroidism. Amplification of TCR beta CDR3 regions used RNA transcripts. An opening RT-PCR round employed HTBI primers and preceded a second-round multiplex PCR. TCRdb called the multiplex PCR reads again in MiXCR, with one record for every CDR3 protein. Of roughly 170,000 distinct CDR3 sequences in the sample, roughly 36% were seen once. The sample was peripheral blood. These receptor sequences come from a man aged 30 to 39 with Graves' ophthalmopathy.

V and J are TRBV12-3 or TRBV12-4 and TRBJ1-5; D is uncertain. CDR3 size: 15 residues. The germline V and J ends were trimmed by 4 bases and 1 base, with 11 bases remaining between them. CDR3 DNA sequence: TGTGCCAGCAGTTACTTGGGGAGGAGCAATCAGCCCCAGCATTTT. Residues: CASSYLGRSNQPQHF.

Many counts were recorded for this clonotype. The CDR3 protein is CASSGLTRVCGTEAFF. DNA of the CDR3: TGTGCCAGCAGCGGGCTCACCAGGGTTTGCGGCACTGAAGCTTTCTTT. V usage is TRBV7-2 and J usage is TRBJ1-1, with a weak D call TRBD1 (5 bases). In germline, CDR1 is SGHTA, CDR2 FQGNSA. This CDR3 has 16 residues. V was trimmed by 5 bases and J by 4 bases, leaving 20 bases between them. The variable domain in full, with the rest retrieved from reference TRBV7-2 and TRBJ1-1, is GAGVSQSPSNKVTEKGKDVELRCDPISGHTALYWYRQSLGQGLEFLIYFQGNSAPDKSGLPSDRFSAERTGGSVSTLTIQRTQQEDSAVYLCASSGLTRVCGTEAFFGQGTRLTVV.

This clonotype was detected ten times or more. The rearrangement uses TRBV30 and TRBJ1-3, with unresolved D. V lost 0 bases and J 0 bases, leaving 6 bases between the germline ends. CDR3 length: 14 residues. From germline, CDR1 is GTSNPN and CDR2 SVGIG (reference sequence). CDR3: CAWSVGHSGNTIYF. The CDR3 nucleotides are TGTGCCTGGAGTGTGGGCCACTCTGGAAACACCATATATTTT.

This clonotype occurred many times. The V gene is TRBV6-2 or TRBV6-3, the J gene TRBJ2-7; D ambiguous. The CDR3 contains 13 residues. In germline, CDR1 is MNHEY, CDR2 SVGEGT. V shed 2 bases and J shed 3 bases, with 8 bases lying between them. CDR3 loop: CASSYEANYEQYF. In DNA, the CDR3 is TGTGCCAGCAGTTACGAGGCCAACTACGAGCAGTACTTC.

This chain links TRBV28 with TRBJ1-1; no definite D call. CDR3 size: 12 residues. Per the germline V gene, CDR1 is MDHEN and CDR2 is SYDVKM. V lost 3 bases and J lost 11, with 13 bases in between. CDR3 in amino acids: CASSFVTDLAFF. CDR3 sequence (DNA): TGTGCCAGCAGTTTCGTAACGGACTTGGCTTTCTTT.

This clonotype was observed many times. The CDR3 region is CASSQDLRGENQPQHF. For the CDR3, the DNA is TGCGCCAGCAGCCAAGATCTTCGGGGCGAGAATCAGCCCCAGCATTTT. The chain has TRBV4-1 and TRBJ1-5, with D perhaps matching TRBD1 (5 bases). From germline, CDR1 is MGHRA and CDR2 YSYEKL. CDR3 length: 16 amino acids. V was clipped by 0 bases and J by 4 bases, with 13 bases between them.

This clonotype has a count of ten or more. V gene TRBV30 combines with J gene TRBJ1-2, with D possibly TRBD1 on 5 matching bases. The ends were cut back, 0 bases at V and 7 bases at J, with 15 bases in the middle. The CDR3 length is 14 residues. From germline, CDR1 is GTSNPN and CDR2 SVGIG (reference sequence). This CDR3 is CAWSVSGRGGGYTF. The DNA for the CDR3 is TGTGCCTGGAGTGTCTCCGGGCGTGGGGGTGGCTACACCTTC.

This clonotype was observed at least ten times. The chain employs TRBV20-1 and TRBJ2-2; TRBD1 aligns across 9 bases. V was clipped by 1 base and J by 3 bases; unmatched bases: 0. In germline, CDR1 is DFQATT, CDR2 SNEGSKA (reference sequence). The CDR3 runs 14 residues. This CDR3 reads CSARGTGDTGELFF. The CDR3 bases are TGCAGTGCTAGAGGGACAGGGGACACCGGGGAGCTGTTTTTT.

Ten or more counts support this clonotype. This rearrangement joins TRBV4-1 to TRBJ1-2; D is ambiguous. The germline CDR1 and CDR2 sequences are MGHRA and YSYEKL. V lost 0 bases, J lost 8 bases, and 10 bases lay in between. CDR3 length: 13 amino acids. In nucleotides, the CDR3 is TGCGCCAGCAGCCAAGATCGGGGAGCCGGCTACACCTTC. This translates into CASSQDRGAGYTF.

The genes are TRBV30 and TRBJ2-2; 12 bases are shared with TRBD1. V shed 3 bases and J 5 bases; nucleotides not matched to a gene: 7. Germline CDR1 and CDR2: GTSNPN and SVGIG (reference sequence). The CDR3 has 16 residues. The CDR3 sequence: CAWRFWGQGATGELFF. CDR3 DNA sequence: TGTGCCTGGAGGTTCTGGGGACAGGGGGCTACCGGGGAGCTGTTTTTT.